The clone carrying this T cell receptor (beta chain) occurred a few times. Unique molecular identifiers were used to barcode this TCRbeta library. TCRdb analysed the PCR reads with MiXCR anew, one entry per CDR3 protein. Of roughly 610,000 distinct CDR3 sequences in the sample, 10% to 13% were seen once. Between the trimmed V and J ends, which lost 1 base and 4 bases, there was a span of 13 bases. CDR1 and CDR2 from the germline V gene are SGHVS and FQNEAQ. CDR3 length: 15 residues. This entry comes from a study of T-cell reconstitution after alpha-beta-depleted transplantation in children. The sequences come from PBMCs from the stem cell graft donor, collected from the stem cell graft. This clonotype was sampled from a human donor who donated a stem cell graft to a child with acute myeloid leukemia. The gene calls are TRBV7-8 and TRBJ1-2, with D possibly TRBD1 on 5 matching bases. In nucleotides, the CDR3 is TGTGCCAGCAGCTTAGGCAGGGATAGAACCTATGGCTACACCTTC. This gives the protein CASSLGRDRTYGYTF. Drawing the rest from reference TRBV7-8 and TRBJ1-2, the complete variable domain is GAGVSQSPRYKVAKRGQDVALRCDPISGHVSLFWYQQALGQGPEFLTYFQNEAQLDKSGLPSDRFFAERPEGSVSTLKIQRTQQEDSAVYLCASSLGRDRTYGYTFGSGTRLTVV.